This TCR beta chain was captured by sequencing in a study of cytomegalovirus exposure and HLA in healthy donors. CDR3 length: 15 residues. Germline assignment: CDR1 SGHRS and CDR2 YFSETQ. V gave up 2 bases and J gave up 1 base, with 11 bases separating them. Primers for the PCR totalled 60 Vbeta and 13 Jbeta. Data came from immunoSEQ multiplex PCR; TCRdb stores just in-frame clones and leaves some out. Of roughly 200,000 clones listed, 86% are singletons. The receptor's source is a woman in her 30s in good health and CMV-seronegative. The chain employs TRBV5-1 and TRBJ2-3, with TRBD1 as a possible D gene (5 bases). Sequencing was performed on PBMCs. The CDR3 coding sequence is TGCGCCAGCAGCTTTGGGGCCAGGGGCACAGATACGCAGTATTTT. Translating it yields CASSFGARGTDTQYF.